The 28 T cell receptor beta chains in this list originate from one sample, sequenced in a study of blood T cell repertoires in COVID-19. Data came from immunoSEQ multiplex PCR; TCRdb stores just in-frame clones and leaves some out. The sample contains tens of thousands of clones, about three quarters of which appear only once. Sequenced sample: peripheral blood. The source of these receptors is a human donor with active or convalescent COVID-19. The donor label of this sample is uncertain.

V gene TRBV5-1 combines with J gene TRBJ2-5, with a tentative D call TRBD1 (6 bases). Germline assignment: CDR1 SGHRS and CDR2 YFSETQ. This CDR3 comprises 14 residues. The V end was cut by 4 bases, the J end by 2 bases, with 12 bases between. The CDR3 nucleotides read TGCGCCAGCAGCCCCGGGACATCTCAAGAGACCCAGTACTTC. This translates into CASSPGTSQETQYF. The whole variable domain, remainder taken from reference TRBV5-1 and TRBJ2-5, is KAGVTQTPRYLIKTRGQQVTLSCSPISGHRSVSWYQQTPGQGLQFLFEYFSETQRNKGNFPGRFSGRQFSNSRSEMNVSTLELGDSALYLCASSPGTSQETQYFGPGTRLLVL.

The rearrangement uses TRBV9 and TRBJ2-7; 7 nucleotides align to TRBD1. The CDR3 sequence is 15 residues long. The V gene end was trimmed by 4 bases and the J gene end by 0 bases; junction bases not matched to a gene: 7. CDR1 is SGDLS, CDR2 YYNGEE, per germline. In DNA form, the CDR3 reads TGTGCCAGCAGCTTCAGACAGGGATTCTCCTACGAGCAGTACTTC. It codes for CASSFRQGFSYEQYF. The full variable domain, its missing parts supplied by reference TRBV9 and TRBJ2-7, is DSGVTQTPKHLITATGQRVTLRCSPRSGDLSVYWYQQSLDQGLQFLIQYYNGEERAKGNILERFSAQQFPDLHSELNLSSLELGDSALYFCASSFRQGFSYEQYFGPGTRLTVT.

The chain couples TRBV30 to TRBJ2-7; D gene ambiguous. CDR1 and CDR2 (germline): GTSNPN, SVGIG (reference sequence). This CDR3 comprises 12 residues. V lost 1 base to trimming and J lost 5 bases, with 9 bases between them. The CDR3 DNA follows: TGTGCCTGGAGTGCACTACTCCACGAGCAGTACTTC. Residues: CAWSALLHEQYF.

The chain employs TRBV27 and TRBJ1-6; the D gene is possibly TRBD1 (5 bases). The CDR3 runs to 16 residues. CDR1 and CDR2 (germline): MNHEY, SMNVEV (reference sequence). V gave up 2 bases and J gave up 1 base, with 9 bases separating them. The CDR3 bases are TGTGCCAGCAGTTTAGGGGGGGGATCCTATAATTCACCCCTCCACTTT. This gives the protein CASSLGGGSYNSPLHF.

The rearrangement uses TRBV7-9 and TRBJ2-1, with 10 bases identical to TRBD2. The CDR3 is 17 residues long. Germline CDR1 is SEHNR and CDR2 is FQNEAQ (reference sequence). The J segment lost 6 bases and the V segment lost 0 bases, leaving 8 bases of the junction unmatched. The DNA for the CDR3 is TGTGCCAGCAGCTTAGCCATACTAGCGGGAATGGTCAATGAGCAGTTCTTC. Translating it yields CASSLAILAGMVNEQFF.

V gene TRBV19 combines with J gene TRBJ1-3; perhaps TRBD1 as D (5 bases). Between the trimmed V and J ends, which lost 7 bases and 2 bases, there was a span of 15 bases. Germline CDR1 reads LNHDA; CDR2 reads SQIVND (reference sequence). This CDR3 spans 15 amino acids. The CDR3 reads CASNGGRVAGNTIYF. The CDR3 DNA is TGTGCCAGTAATGGCGGCAGGGTAGCTGGAAACACCATATATTTT.

The rearrangement uses TRBV2 and TRBJ2-3, with D maybe TRBD2 (6 bases). Germline values: CDR1 SNHLY, CDR2 FYNNEI. The V and J ends lost 9 bases and 0 bases respectively, with 16 bases between them. CDR3 length: 15 residues. This chain's CDR3 is CASKGGTASTDTQYF. CDR3 DNA sequence: TGTGCCAGTAAGGGCGGGACGGCTAGCACAGATACGCAGTATTTT.

This sequence joins TRBV9 and TRBJ1-5, with a possible D match to TRBD1 (6 bases). The CDR3 has 15 residues. Germline CDR1 and CDR2: SGDLS and YYNGEE. V gave up 3 bases and J gave up 5 bases, with 15 bases separating them. The CDR3 region is CASSAGGGEDQPQHF. The CDR3 DNA reads as TGTGCCAGCAGCGCTGGAGGGGGGGAGGATCAGCCCCAGCATTTT.

The chain employs TRBV7-9 and TRBJ2-7, with 8 positions matching TRBD1. The V gene's germline CDR1 is SEHNR and CDR2 FQNEAQ (reference sequence). The CDR3 spans 14 residues. The ends lost 5 bases at V and 4 bases at J; junction bases unmatched: 7. The CDR3 sequence is CASSRTGFRYEQYF. CDR3 DNA: TGTGCCAGCAGCCGGACAGGGTTTAGGTACGAGCAGTACTTC.

The genes are TRBV11-3 and TRBJ1-4; tentative D call: TRBD1 (6 bases). This CDR3 region has 17 residues. V dropped 7 bases and J dropped 0 bases, with 18 bases sitting between them. Looked up from germline, CDR1 is SGHNT and CDR2 is YENEEA. DNA of the CDR3: TGTGCCAGCATATCTAGGCTTACAGGGTCAACTAATGAAAAACTGTTTTTT. This translates into CASISRLTGSTNEKLFF.

This clone has more than one count but fewer than ten. The rearrangement joins TRBV7-9 to TRBJ1-5; 7 bases agree with TRBD1. CDR1 SEHNR and CDR2 FQNEAQ come from the germline V gene (reference sequence). CDR3 length equals 13 residues. The ends lost 5 bases at V and 9 bases at J; junction bases unmatched: 7. The CDR3 protein is CASSQTGNGPQHF. The CDR3 DNA reads as TGTGCCAGCAGCCAGACAGGGAATGGGCCCCAGCATTTT.

V usage is TRBV19 and J usage is TRBJ1-5, with 9 bases that match TRBD1. With 3 bases clipped from V and 4 bases from J, the junction kept 7 bases outside the gene matches. This CDR3 contains 16 residues. Germline V lookup: CDR1 LNHDA, CDR2 SQIVND (reference sequence). This chain's CDR3 is CASSIPGDRANQPQHF. The CDR3 DNA reads TGTGCCAGTAGTATCCCCGGGGACAGGGCTAATCAGCCCCAGCATTTT.

The V and J genes are TRBV6-5 and TRBJ1-5; no firm D call. V lost 6 bases and J 9 bases, leaving 21 bases between the germline ends. Germline CDR1 and CDR2: MNHEY and SVGAGI. This CDR3 comprises 15 residues. This CDR3 reads CASRQRRAVEGPQHF. The CDR3 DNA is TGTGCCAGCAGGCAAAGAAGGGCTGTCGAGGGGCCCCAGCATTTT.

This chain uses TRBV7-2 with TRBJ2-3, with D possibly TRBD2 on 6 matching bases. The CDR3 contains 16 residues. V was pared by 4 bases and J by 0 bases, with 14 bases between. CDR1 is SGHTA, CDR2 FQGNSA, per germline. DNA of the CDR3: TGTGCCAGCAGCTGGACCGGGACTTCCAGCACAGATACGCAGTATTTT. It translates to CASSWTGTSSTDTQYF.

The chain carries TRBV5-1 and TRBJ2-5; D not resolved. V was trimmed by 0 bases and J by 0 bases, leaving 6 bases between them. The CDR3 loop spans 14 amino acids. Germline-derived CDR1 and CDR2 are SGHRS and YFSETQ. The CDR3 region is CASSLASDQETQYF. For the CDR3, the DNA is TGCGCCAGCAGCTTGGCTTCGGACCAAGAGACCCAGTACTTC.

This chain links TRBV11-3 with TRBJ2-2; D gene ambiguous. Deletions cut 0 bases from V and 1 base from J, with 6 bases between. This CDR3 contains 15 residues. Germline lookup yields CDR1 SGHNT and CDR2 YENEEA. CDR3 nucleotide sequence: TGTGCCAGCAGCTTAGAACCGAGGAACACCGGGGAGCTGTTTTTT. Protein sequence: CASSLEPRNTGELFF.

The chain recombines TRBV5-4 with TRBJ2-7; 12 bases line up with TRBD2. The trim removed 3 bases at V and 2 bases at J, leaving 3 bases unmatched. Germline V lookup: CDR1 SGHNT, CDR2 YYREEE (reference sequence). The CDR3 covers 15 residues. CDR3 bases: TGTGCCAGCAGCTCTCGGACTAGCGGGACCTACGAGCAGTACTTC. Translation gives CASSSRTSGTYEQYF.

In this sample, this clone turned up a few times. This chain connects TRBV7-3 to TRBJ2-7; 9 bases line up with TRBD1. The CDR3 totals 15 residues. J gave up 6 bases and V 6 bases, and 12 bases lay outside the gene matches. Per the germline V gene, CDR1 is SGHTA and CDR2 is FQGTGA. The DNA for the CDR3 is TGTGCCAGCAGTCCCCAGGGCGGACAGGGGAGCGAGCAGTACTTC. Translated, it gives CASSPQGGQGSEQYF.

The chain employs TRBV9 and TRBJ2-1, with 7 bases aligning to TRBD2. With V trimmed by 4 bases and J by 2 bases, 6 bases remained unmatched. The CDR3 runs 15 residues. The germline V gene has CDR1 SGDLS and CDR2 YYNGEE. The CDR3: CASSTTGGPYNEQFF. The CDR3 region has the DNA TGTGCCAGCAGCACCACGGGGGGTCCCTACAATGAGCAGTTCTTC. Full variable domain (missing parts from reference TRBV9 and TRBJ2-1): DSGVTQTPKHLITATGQRVTLRCSPRSGDLSVYWYQQSLDQGLQFLIQYYNGEERAKGNILERFSAQQFPDLHSELNLSSLELGDSALYFCASSTTGGPYNEQFFGPGTRLTVL.

This chain uses TRBV6-5 with TRBJ2-1, with 10 bases matching TRBD1. Trimming took 5 bases from V and 6 from J; bases not matched to a gene: 7. There are 15 residues in the CDR3. Looked up from germline, CDR1 is MNHEY and CDR2 is SVGAGI. The CDR3 sequence: CASSRGTGAGNEQFF. DNA for the CDR3: TGTGCCAGCAGTAGGGGGACAGGGGCAGGCAATGAGCAGTTCTTC.

V is TRBV6-5 and J is TRBJ1-4; D is unclear. V lost 6 bases and J lost 13, with 15 bases in between. The CDR3 is 12 amino acids. CDR1 is MNHEY, CDR2 SVGAGI, per germline. CDR3 nucleotides: TGTGCCAGCAGGACCTACTATGGGAGACTGTTTTTT. It translates to CASRTYYGRLFF.

This chain connects TRBV19 to TRBJ1-6; D may be TRBD1 (5 bases). In germline, CDR1 is LNHDA, CDR2 SQIVND (reference sequence). The CDR3 has 14 amino acids. V gave up 5 bases and J gave up 13 bases, with 18 bases separating them. The CDR3 DNA reads TGTGCCAGTAGTGTCGGCCCGGGGGGTCCTCCCCTCCACTTT. Protein product: CASSVGPGGPPLHF.

The chain is built from TRBV7-9 and TRBJ2-6, with TRBD2 matching over 8 bases. Germline V gene data show CDR1 as SEHNR and CDR2 as FQNEAQ (reference sequence). The CDR3 totals 15 residues. The V segment lost 8 bases and the J segment 3 bases; nucleotides outside the gene matches: 6. CDR3 DNA: TGTGCCAGCCTCGGGGGGGCGGGTGGGGCCAACGTCCTGACTTTC. The encoded protein is CASLGGAGGANVLTF.

This chain uses TRBV20-1 with TRBJ1-6; D may be TRBD1 (6 bases). The CDR3 is made up of 15 amino acids. V was clipped by 3 bases and J by 2 bases, with 11 bases between them. Germline CDR1 reads DFQATT; CDR2 reads SNEGSKA (reference sequence). The CDR3: CSASFRGTYNSPLHF. The CDR3 nucleotides read TGCAGTGCTAGTTTCAGGGGCACCTATAATTCACCCCTCCACTTT.

V usage is TRBV12-3 or TRBV12-4 and J usage is TRBJ1-2; D unclear. Trimming took 6 bases from V and 0 from J, leaving 8 bases between them. The CDR3 consists of 13 residues. CDR3 coding DNA: TGTGCCAGCAGCCAGGACTCTAACTATGGCTACACCTTC. This sequence encodes CASSQDSNYGYTF.

The genes are TRBV7-8 and TRBJ1-2, with TRBD1 matching 8 bases. J was trimmed by 4 bases and V by 6 bases; bases with no gene match: 7. The CDR3 spans 14 residues. Germline V gene sequence: CDR1 SGHVS, CDR2 FQNEAQ. The CDR3 bases are TGTGCCAGCAGAGGGACAGGAGAACCCTATGGCTACACCTTC. Protein product: CASRGTGEPYGYTF.

This chain links TRBV28 with TRBJ1-2; D is ambiguous. The germline V gene has CDR1 MDHEN and CDR2 SYDVKM. CDR3 size: 14 residues. Trimming took 4 bases from V and 8 from J, leaving 17 bases between them. CDR3 sequence reads: CASSYEARPRGYTF. CDR3 DNA sequence: TGTGCCAGCAGTTATGAGGCTCGACCAAGAGGCTACACCTTC.

This clone occurred once. The rearrangement joins TRBV4-3 to TRBJ2-7; D may be TRBD1 (6 bases). V was trimmed by 2 bases and J by 0 bases, leaving 14 bases between them. CDR1 and CDR2 from the germline V gene are LGHNA and YSLEER. The CDR3 sequence is 16 residues long. The CDR3 DNA is TGCGCCAGCAGCCAATGGGGACAACCCCTCTCCTACGAGCAGTACTTC. Translated: CASSQWGQPLSYEQYF.